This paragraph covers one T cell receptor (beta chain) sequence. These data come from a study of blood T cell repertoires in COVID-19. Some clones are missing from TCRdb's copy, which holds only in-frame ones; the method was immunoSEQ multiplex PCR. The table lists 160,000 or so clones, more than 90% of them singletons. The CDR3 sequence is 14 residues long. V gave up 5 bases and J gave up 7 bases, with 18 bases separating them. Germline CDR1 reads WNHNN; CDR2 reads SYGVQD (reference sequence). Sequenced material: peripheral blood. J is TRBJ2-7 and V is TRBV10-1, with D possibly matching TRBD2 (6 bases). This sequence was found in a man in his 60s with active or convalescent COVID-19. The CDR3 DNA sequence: TGCGCCAGCAGTACTGGTGGAGGGCCCAATGAGCAGTACTTC. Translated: CASSTGGGPNEQYF.